The source of this T cell receptor (beta chain) is a study of shared clonotypes between healthy human individuals. General study findings and limits: It was observed that 4% to 6% of naive CD4 clonotypes were shared across several donors.

The assay was immunoSEQ multiplex PCR, and TCRdb's table has in-frame clones only and misses some. The table has under 1,100,000 clones, 70% to 80% seen once. The study enrolled healthy HIV-negative adults without recent acute infections or vaccinations as donors. All participating donors were Caucasian adults from Nashville, Tennessee. As concerns this clone: Its target is not known.

This CDR3 has 15 amino acids. V lost 0 bases and J lost 3, with 10 bases in between. The V gene's germline CDR1 is SGHKS and CDR2 YYEKEE (reference sequence). Source material: memory CD4+ T cells sorted from blood. Subset indicated: CD45RA-negative fraction. The chain carries TRBV5-5 and TRBJ2-1; maybe TRBD2 (5 bases). The sequence came from a man aged 18 to 30 in good health. The CDR3: CASSLDSAFYNEQFF. The CDR3, as DNA: TGTGCCAGCAGCTTGGATAGCGCGTTCTACAATGAGCAGTTCTTC. Combining the CDR3 with reference TRBV5-5 and TRBJ2-1 gives the whole variable domain DAGVTQSPTHLIKTRGQQVTLRCSPISGHKSVSWYQQVLGQGPQFIFQYYEKEERGRGNFPDRFSARQFPNYSSELNVNALLLGDSALYLCASSLDSAFYNEQFFGPGTRLTVL.